The clone carrying this T cell receptor beta chain came up many times. The germline gene is not matched at one end of the junction; a read error may be the cause. This entry comes from a study of early T cells in non-severe SARS-CoV-2 infection. The CDR3 sequence is 13 residues long. Germline V lookup: CDR1 LGHNA, CDR2 YNFKEQ. TCRdb re-called the 5' RACE reads with MiXCR, one entry per CDR3 protein. The sample carries tens of thousands of distinct CDR3 sequences, 6.5% to 8.5% recorded once. The sequence was obtained from an adult who was a healthcare worker with PCR-confirmed SARS-CoV-2 infection or an uninfected control (not recorded which). The sequenced sample consisted of whole blood. This chain links TRBV4-2 with TRBJ1-1; D gene unclear. The CDR3 region is CASSKERNTEAFF. CDR3 bases: TGTGCCAGCAGCAAAGAGAGGAACACTGAAGCTTTCTTT.